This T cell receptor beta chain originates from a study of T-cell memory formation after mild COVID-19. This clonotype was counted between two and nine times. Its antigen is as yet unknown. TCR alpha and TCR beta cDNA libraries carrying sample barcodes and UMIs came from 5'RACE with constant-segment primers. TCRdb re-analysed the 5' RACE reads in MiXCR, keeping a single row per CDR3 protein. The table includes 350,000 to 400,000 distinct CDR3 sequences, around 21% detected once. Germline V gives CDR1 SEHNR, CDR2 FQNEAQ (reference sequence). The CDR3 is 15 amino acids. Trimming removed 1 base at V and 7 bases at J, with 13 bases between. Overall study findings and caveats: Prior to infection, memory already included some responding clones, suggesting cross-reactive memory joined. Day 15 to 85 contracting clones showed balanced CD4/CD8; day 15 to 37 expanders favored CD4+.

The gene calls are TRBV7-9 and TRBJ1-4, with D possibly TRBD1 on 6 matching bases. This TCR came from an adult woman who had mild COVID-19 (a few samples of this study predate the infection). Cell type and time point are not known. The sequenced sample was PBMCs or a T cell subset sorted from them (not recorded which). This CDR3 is CASSLDRGGAEKLFF. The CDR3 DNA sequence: TGTGCCAGCAGCTTAGACCGAGGGGGGGCTGAAAAACTGTTTTTT. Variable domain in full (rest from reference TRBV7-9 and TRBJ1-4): DTGVSQNPRHKITKRGQNVTFRCDPISEHNRLYWYRQTLGQGPEFLTYFQNEAQLEKSRLLSDRFSAERPKGSFSTLEIQRTEQGDSAMYLCASSLDRGGAEKLFFGSGTQLSVL.